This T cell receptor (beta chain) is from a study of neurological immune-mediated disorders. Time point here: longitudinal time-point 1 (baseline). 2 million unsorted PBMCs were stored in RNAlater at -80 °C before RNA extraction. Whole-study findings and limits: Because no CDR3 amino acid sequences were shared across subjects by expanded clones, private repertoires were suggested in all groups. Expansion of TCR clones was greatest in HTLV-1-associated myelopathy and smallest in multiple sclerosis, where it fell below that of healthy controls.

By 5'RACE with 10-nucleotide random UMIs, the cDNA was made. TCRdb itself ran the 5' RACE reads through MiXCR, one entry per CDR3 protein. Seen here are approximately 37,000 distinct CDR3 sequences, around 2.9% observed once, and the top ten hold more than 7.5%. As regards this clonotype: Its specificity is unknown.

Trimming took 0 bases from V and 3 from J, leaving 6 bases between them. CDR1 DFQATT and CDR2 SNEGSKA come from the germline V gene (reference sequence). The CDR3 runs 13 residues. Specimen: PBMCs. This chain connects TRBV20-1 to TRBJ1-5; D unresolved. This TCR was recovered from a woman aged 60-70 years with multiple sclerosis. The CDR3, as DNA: TGCAGTGCTAGAGATGGACTCAATCAGCCCCAGCATTTT. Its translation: CSARDGLNQPQHF.